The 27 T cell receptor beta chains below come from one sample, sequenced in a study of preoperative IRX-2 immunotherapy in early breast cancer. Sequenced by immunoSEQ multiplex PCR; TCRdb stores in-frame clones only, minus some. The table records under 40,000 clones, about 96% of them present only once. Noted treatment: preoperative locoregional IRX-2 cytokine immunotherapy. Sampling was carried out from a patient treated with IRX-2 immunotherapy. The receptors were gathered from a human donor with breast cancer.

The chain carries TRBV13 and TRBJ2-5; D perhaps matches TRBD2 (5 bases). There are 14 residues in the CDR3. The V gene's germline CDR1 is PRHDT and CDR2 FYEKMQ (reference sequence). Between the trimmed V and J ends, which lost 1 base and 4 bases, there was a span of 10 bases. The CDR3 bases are TGTGCCAGCAGCTTAGAACTAGGGTTAGAGACCCAGTACTTC. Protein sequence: CASSLELGLETQYF.

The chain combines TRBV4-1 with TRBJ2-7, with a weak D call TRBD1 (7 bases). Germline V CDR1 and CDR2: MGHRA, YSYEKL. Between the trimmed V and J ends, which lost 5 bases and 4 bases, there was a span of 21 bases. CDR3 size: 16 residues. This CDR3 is CASSSERGPSVYEQYF. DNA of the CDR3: TGCGCCAGCAGCTCTGAGAGGGGGCCTAGCGTTTACGAGCAGTACTTC.

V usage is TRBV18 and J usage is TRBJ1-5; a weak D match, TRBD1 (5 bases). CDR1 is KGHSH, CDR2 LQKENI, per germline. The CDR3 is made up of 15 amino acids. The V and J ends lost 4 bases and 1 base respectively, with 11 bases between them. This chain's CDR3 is CASSLGRDSNQPQHF. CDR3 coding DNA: TGTGCCAGCTCACTTGGTAGGGACAGCAATCAGCCCCAGCATTTT. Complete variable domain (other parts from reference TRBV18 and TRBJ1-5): NAGVMQNPRHLVRRRGQEARLRCSPMKGHSHVYWYRQLPEEGLKFMVYLQKENIIDESGMPKERFSAEFPKEGPSILRIQQVVRGDSAAYFCASSLGRDSNQPQHFGDGTRLSIL.

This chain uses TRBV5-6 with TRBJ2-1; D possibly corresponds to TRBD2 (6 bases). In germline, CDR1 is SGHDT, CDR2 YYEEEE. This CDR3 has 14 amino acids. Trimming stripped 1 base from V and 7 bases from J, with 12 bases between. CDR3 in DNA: TGTGCCAGCAGCTTGACGGGAGACTGGAATGAGCAGTTCTTC. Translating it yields CASSLTGDWNEQFF.

CDR3 protein: CASSTLGTARATEAFF. The CDR3 DNA reads TGTGCCAGCAGTACTTTGGGGACAGCGAGGGCCACTGAAGCTTTCTTT. The V gene is TRBV27, the J gene TRBJ1-1; 7 bases fit TRBD1. Germline V gives CDR1 MNHEY, CDR2 SMNVEV (reference sequence). The V and J ends lost 5 bases and 4 bases, in that order; junction bases with no gene match: 13. The length of the CDR3 is 16 residues.

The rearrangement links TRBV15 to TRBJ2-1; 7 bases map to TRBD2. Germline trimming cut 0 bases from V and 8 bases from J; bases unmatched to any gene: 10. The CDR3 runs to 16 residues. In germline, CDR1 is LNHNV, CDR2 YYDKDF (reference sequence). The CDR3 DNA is TGTGCCACCAGCAGAGATCGCAGGGCGGGGGTCGATGAGCAGTTCTTC. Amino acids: CATSRDRRAGVDEQFF.

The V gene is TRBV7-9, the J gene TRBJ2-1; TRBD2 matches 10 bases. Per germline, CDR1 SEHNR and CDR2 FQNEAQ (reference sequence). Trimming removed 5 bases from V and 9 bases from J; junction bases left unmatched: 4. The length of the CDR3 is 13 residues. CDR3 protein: CASSPSGSLEQFF. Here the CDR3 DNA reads TGTGCCAGCAGCCCTAGCGGGAGTCTTGAGCAGTTCTTC.

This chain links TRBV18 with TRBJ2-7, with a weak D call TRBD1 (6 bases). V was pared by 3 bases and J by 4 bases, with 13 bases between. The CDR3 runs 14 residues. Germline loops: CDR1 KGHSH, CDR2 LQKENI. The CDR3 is CASSPAVQGYEQYF. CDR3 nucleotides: TGTGCCAGCTCACCCGCCGTACAGGGTTACGAGCAGTACTTC. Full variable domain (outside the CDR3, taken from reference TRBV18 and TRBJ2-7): NAGVMQNPRHLVRRRGQEARLRCSPMKGHSHVYWYRQLPEEGLKFMVYLQKENIIDESGMPKERFSAEFPKEGPSILRIQQVVRGDSAAYFCASSPAVQGYEQYFGPGTRLTVT.

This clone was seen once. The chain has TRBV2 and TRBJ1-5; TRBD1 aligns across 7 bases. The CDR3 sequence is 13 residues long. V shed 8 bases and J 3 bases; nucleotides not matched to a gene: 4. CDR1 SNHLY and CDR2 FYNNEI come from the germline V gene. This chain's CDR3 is CASQGQLNQPQHF. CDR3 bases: TGTGCCAGCCAGGGACAGCTCAATCAGCCCCAGCATTTT.

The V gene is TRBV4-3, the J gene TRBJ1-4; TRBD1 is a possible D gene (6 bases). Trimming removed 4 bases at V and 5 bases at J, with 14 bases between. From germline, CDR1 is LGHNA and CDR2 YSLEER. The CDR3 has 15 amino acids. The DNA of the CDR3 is TGCGCCAGCAGCCTTTCGGGGGCTCGAAATGAAAAACTGTTTTTT. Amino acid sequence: CASSLSGARNEKLFF.

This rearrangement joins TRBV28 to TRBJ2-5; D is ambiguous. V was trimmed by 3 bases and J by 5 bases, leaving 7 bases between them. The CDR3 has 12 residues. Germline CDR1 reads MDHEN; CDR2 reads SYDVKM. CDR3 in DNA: TGTGCCAGCAGTTTCGCGTTGGAGACCCAGTACTTC. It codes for CASSFALETQYF.

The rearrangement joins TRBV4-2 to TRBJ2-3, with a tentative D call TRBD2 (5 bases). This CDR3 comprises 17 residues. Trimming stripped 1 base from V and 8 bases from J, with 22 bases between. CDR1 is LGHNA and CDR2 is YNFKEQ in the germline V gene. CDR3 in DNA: TGTGCCAGCAGCCAAGGGCCCCTCGCAGCGGAACTCATTACGCAGTATTTT. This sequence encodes CASSQGPLAAELITQYF.

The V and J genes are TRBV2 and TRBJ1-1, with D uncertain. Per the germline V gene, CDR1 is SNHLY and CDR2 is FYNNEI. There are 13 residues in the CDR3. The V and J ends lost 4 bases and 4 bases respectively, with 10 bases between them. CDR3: CASSVLFGTEAFF. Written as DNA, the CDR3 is TGTGCCAGCAGTGTGCTATTTGGCACTGAAGCTTTCTTT.

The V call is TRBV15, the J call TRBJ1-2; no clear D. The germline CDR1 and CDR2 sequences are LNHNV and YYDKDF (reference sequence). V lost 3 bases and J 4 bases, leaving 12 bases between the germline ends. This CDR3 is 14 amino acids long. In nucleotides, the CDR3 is TGTGCCACCAGCAGTATAGGGAGAACCTATGGCTACACCTTC. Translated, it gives CATSSIGRTYGYTF.

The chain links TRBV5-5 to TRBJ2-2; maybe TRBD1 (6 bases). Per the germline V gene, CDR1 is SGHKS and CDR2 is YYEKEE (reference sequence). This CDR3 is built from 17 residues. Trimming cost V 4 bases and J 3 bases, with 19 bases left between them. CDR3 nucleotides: TGTGCCAGCAGCGTTCCGAGGGGCAGGGGCGACACCGGGGAGCTGTTTTTT. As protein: CASSVPRGRGDTGELFF.

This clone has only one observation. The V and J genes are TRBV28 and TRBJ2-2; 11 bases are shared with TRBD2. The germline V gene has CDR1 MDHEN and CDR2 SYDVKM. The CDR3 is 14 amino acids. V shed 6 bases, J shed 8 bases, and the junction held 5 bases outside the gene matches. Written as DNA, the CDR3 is TGTGCCAGCAGCCCGACTAGCGGGGATGGGGAGCTGTTTTTT. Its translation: CASSPTSGDGELFF.

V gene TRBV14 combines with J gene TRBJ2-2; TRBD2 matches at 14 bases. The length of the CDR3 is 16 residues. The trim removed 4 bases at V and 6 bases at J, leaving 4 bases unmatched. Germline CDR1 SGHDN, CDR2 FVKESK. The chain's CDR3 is CASSRTGLAGAGELFF. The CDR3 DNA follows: TGTGCCAGCAGCCGGACGGGACTAGCGGGGGCCGGGGAGCTGTTTTTT.

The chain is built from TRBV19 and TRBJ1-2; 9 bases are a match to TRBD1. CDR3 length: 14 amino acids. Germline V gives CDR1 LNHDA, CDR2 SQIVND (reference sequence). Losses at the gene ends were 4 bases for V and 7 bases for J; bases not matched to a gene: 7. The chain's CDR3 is CASSTRGQGFGYTF. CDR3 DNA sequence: TGTGCCAGTAGTACCCGGGGACAGGGTTTTGGCTACACCTTC.

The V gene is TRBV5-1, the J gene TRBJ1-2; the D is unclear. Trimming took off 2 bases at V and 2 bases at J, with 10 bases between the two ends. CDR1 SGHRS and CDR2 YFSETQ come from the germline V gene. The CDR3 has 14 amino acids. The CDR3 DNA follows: TGCGCCAGCAGCTTTGCAGAGCCAAACTATGGCTACACCTTC. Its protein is CASSFAEPNYGYTF.

DNA for the CDR3: TGTGCCAGCAGTTACTTTAGGGTAGTTTCGAACACTGAAGCTTTCTTT. Encoded protein: CASSYFRVVSNTEAFF. This chain links TRBV6-5 with TRBJ1-1; unclear D gene. This CDR3 has 16 residues. The V gene lost 1 base and the J gene lost 1 base, with 13 bases spanning the gap. Per the germline V gene, CDR1 is MNHEY and CDR2 is SVGAGI.

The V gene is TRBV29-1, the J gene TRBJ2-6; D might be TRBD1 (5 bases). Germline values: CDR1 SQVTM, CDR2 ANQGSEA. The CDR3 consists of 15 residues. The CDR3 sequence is CSTTDFIAGANVLTF. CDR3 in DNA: TGCAGTACGACAGATTTCATTGCTGGGGCCAACGTCCTGACTTTC.

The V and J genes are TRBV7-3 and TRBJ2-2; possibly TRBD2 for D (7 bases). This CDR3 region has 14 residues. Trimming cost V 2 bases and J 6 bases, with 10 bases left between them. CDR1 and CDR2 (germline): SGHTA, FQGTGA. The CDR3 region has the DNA TGTGCCAGCAGCTTAGCGGGGGCGGCCGGGGAGCTGTTTTTT. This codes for CASSLAGAAGELFF.

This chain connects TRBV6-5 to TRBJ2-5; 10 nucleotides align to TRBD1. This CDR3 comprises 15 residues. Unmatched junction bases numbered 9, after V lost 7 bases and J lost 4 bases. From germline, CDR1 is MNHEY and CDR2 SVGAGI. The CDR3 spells CASTTRQGAAETQYF. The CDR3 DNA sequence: TGTGCCAGCACCACAAGACAGGGGGCCGCAGAGACCCAGTACTTC.

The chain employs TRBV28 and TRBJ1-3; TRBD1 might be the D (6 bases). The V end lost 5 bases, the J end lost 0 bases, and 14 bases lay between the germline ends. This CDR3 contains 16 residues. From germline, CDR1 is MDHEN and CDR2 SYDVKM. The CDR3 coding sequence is TGTGCCAGCAGTCCCCCGGGACACAGCTCTGGAAACACCATATATTTT. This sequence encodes CASSPPGHSSGNTIYF.

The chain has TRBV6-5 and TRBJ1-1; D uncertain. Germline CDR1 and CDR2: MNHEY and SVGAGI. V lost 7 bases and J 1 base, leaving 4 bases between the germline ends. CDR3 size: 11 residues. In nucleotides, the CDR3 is TGTGCCAGCACCCAGAACACTGAAGCTTTCTTT. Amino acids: CASTQNTEAFF.

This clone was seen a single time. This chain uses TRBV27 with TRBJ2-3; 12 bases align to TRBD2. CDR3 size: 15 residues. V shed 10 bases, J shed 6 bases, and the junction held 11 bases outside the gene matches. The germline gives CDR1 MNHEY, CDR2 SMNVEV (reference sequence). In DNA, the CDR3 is TGTGCCAATCCGCCAACTAGCGGGAGGCTTGATACGCAGTATTTT. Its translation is CANPPTSGRLDTQYF.

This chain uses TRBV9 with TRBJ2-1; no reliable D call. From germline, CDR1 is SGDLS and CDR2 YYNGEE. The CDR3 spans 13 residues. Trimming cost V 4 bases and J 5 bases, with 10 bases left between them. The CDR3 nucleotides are TGTGCCAGCAGCCCTGGCGGTAACAATGAGCAGTTCTTC. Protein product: CASSPGGNNEQFF.